Here is one T cell receptor beta chain with its context. What it binds is not known. The assay was immunoSEQ multiplex PCR, and TCRdb's table has in-frame clones only and misses some. Of about 66,000 clones listed, 77% were seen once; the top ten hold 1.5% to 2%. This CDR3 contains 18 residues. V shed 4 bases, J shed 4 bases, and the junction held 18 bases outside the gene matches. The germline CDR1 and CDR2 sequences are SGHRS and YFSETQ. The record originates from a study of OX40 agonist ivuxolimab in advanced cancers. The wider study: It was ivuxolimab, an agonistic anti-OX40 (CD134) antibody, that patients were treated with. Study-level points and caveats: Among T cells, CD8+ cells averaged more expanded clones than CD4+ cells. At 0.1 to 3.0 mg/kg and by week 6, CD4+ and CD8+ T cells in the blood had expanded clonally.

V is TRBV5-1 and J is TRBJ1-1; 8 nucleotides align to TRBD1. The source of this sequence is an adult with an advanced solid tumor such as melanoma, head and neck, liver or kidney cancer. Sequencing was performed on CD4+ or CD8+ T cells sorted from blood, taken in a trial of the OX40 agonist ivuxolimab. The CDR3 DNA follows: TGCGCCAGCAGCCTCAGGACAGGGTCCGGAGGACACCGCACTGAAGCTTTCTTT. As protein: CASSLRTGSGGHRTEAFF.